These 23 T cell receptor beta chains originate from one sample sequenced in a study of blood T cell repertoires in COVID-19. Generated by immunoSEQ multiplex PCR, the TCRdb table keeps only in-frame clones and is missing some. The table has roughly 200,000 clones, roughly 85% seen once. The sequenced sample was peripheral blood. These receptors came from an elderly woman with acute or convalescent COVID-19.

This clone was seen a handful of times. The CDR3 here is CATSRSTGAADTQYF. The CDR3 DNA reads TGTGCCACCAGCAGAAGTACAGGGGCAGCAGATACGCAGTATTTT. J is TRBJ2-3 and V is TRBV15; 7 bases fit TRBD1. V trimming: 2 bases; J trimming: 4 bases; junction bases outside the gene matches: 6. The CDR3 loop spans 15 amino acids. Germline values: CDR1 LNHNV, CDR2 YYDKDF (reference sequence).

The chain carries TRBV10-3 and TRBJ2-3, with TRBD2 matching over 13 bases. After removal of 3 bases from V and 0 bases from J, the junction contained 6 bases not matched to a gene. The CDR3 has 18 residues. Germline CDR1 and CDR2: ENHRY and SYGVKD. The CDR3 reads CAISDPGLAGLSTDTQYF. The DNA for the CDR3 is TGTGCCATCAGTGACCCGGGACTAGCGGGACTAAGCACAGATACGCAGTATTTT.

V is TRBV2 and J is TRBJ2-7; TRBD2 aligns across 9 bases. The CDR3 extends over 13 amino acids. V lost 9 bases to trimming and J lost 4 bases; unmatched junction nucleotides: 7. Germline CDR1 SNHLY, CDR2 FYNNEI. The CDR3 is CASLAGAGYEQYF. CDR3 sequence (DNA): TGTGCCAGTTTAGCGGGAGCTGGTTACGAGCAGTACTTC.

The CDR3 region has the DNA TGTGCCAGCAGTTCCAGCAGCGGGAACTACAATGAGCAGTTCTTC. Protein: CASSSSSGNYNEQFF. The chain uses TRBV27 and TRBJ2-1; 7 bases match TRBD2. The CDR3 is 15 amino acids. Germline CDR1 and CDR2: MNHEY and SMNVEV (reference sequence). The junction had 6 bases not matched to a gene; V was cut back by 4 bases and J by 3 bases.

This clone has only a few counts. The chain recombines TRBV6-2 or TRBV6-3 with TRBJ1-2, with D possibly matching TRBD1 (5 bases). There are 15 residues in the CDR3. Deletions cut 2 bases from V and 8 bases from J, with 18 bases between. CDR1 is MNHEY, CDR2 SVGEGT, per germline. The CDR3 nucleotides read TGTGCCAGCAGTTACCCGGGGAGGGGCGCTCGGGGCTACACCTTC. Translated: CASSYPGRGARGYTF.

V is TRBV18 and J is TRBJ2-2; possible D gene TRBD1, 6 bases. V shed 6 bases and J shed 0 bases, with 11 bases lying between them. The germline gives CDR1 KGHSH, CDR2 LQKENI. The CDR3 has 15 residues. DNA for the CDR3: TGTGCCAGCTCTCCAGGGGCGACGAACACCGGGGAGCTGTTTTTT. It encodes CASSPGATNTGELFF.

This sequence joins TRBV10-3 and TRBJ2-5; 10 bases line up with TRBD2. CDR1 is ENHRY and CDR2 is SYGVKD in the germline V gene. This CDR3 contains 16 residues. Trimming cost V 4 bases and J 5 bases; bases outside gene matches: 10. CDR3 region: CAISAWASGSGETQYF. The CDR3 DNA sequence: TGTGCCATCAGTGCATGGGCTAGCGGGAGCGGGGAGACCCAGTACTTC.

CDR3 amino acids: CASSLTSGSETGELFF. CDR3 sequence (DNA): TGTGCCAGCTCGCTGACTAGCGGGAGTGAAACCGGGGAGCTGTTTTTT. This chain links TRBV18 with TRBJ2-2, with 12 bases lining up with TRBD2. V lost 6 bases to trimming and J lost 5 bases; unmatched junction nucleotides: 7. Germline V gene data show CDR1 as KGHSH and CDR2 as LQKENI. The CDR3 contains 16 residues.

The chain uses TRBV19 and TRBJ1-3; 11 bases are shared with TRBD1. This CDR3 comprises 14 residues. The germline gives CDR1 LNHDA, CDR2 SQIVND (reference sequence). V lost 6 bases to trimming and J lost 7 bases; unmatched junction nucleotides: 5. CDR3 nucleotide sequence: TGTGCCAGTAGAAACCGGGACAGGGGGAACACCATATATTTT. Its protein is CASRNRDRGNTIYF.

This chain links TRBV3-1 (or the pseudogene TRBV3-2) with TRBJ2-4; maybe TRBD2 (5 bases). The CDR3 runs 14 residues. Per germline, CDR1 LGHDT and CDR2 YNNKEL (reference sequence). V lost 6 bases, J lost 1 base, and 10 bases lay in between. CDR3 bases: TGTGCCAGCAGACTAGTAGTTGCCAAAAACATTCAGTACTTC. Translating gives CASRLVVAKNIQYF.

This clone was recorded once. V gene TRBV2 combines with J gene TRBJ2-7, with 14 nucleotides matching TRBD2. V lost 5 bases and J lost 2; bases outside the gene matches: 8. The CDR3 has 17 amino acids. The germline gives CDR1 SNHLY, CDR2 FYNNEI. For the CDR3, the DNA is TGTGCCAGCAGTAAAGGACTAGCGGGGGGAGGTGCCTACGAGCAGTACTTC. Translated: CASSKGLAGGGAYEQYF.

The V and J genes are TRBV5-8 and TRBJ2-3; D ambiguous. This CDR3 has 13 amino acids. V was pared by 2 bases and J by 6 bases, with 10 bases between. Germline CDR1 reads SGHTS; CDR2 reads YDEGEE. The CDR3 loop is CASSFGGVDTQYF. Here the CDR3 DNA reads TGTGCCAGCAGCTTCGGTGGTGTGGATACGCAGTATTTT. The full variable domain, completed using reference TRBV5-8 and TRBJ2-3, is EAGVTQSPTHLIKTRGQQATLRCSPISGHTSVYWYQQALGLGLQFLLWYDEGEERNRGNFPPRFSGRQFPNYSSELNVNALELEDSALYLCASSFGGVDTQYFGPGTRLTVL.

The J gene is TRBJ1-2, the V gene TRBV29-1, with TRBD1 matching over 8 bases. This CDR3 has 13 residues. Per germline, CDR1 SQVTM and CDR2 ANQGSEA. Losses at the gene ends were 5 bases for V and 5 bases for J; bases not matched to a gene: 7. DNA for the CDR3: TGCAGCGTTCAGACAGGGGATGGATATGGCTACACCTTC. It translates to CSVQTGDGYGYTF.

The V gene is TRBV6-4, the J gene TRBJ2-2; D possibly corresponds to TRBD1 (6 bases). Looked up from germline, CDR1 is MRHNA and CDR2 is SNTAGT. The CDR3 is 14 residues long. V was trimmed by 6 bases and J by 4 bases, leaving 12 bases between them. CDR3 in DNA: TGTGCCAGCAGAAGGGGGAGCGGCACCGGGGAGCTGTTTTTT. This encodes CASRRGSGTGELFF.

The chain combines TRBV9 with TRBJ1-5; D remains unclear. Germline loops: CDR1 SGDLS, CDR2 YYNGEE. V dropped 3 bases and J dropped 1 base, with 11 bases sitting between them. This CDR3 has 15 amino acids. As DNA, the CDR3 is TGTGCCAGCAGCGCCCCTGGCGGAAGCAATCAGCCCCAGCATTTT. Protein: CASSAPGGSNQPQHF.

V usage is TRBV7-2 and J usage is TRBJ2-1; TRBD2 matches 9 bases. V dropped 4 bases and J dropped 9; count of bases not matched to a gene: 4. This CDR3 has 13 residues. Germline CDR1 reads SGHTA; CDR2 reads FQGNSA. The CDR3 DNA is TGTGCCAGCAGCTCGACTAGCGGCAGTGAGCAGTTCTTC. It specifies CASSSTSGSEQFF.

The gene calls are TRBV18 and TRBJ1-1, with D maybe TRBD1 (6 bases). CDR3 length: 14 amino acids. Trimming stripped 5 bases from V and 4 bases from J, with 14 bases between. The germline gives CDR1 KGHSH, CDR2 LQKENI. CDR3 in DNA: TGTGCCAGCTCATCGCGCGAGGGGGTCACTGAAGCTTTCTTT. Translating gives CASSSREGVTEAFF.

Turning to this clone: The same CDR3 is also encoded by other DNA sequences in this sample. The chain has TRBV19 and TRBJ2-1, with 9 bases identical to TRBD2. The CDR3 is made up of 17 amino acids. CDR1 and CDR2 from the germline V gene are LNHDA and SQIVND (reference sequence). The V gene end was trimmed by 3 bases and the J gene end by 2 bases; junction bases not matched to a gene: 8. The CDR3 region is CASSMRGLAGTYNEQFF. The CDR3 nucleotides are TGTGCCAGTAGTATGCGGGGTCTAGCGGGAACCTACAATGAGCAGTTCTTC.

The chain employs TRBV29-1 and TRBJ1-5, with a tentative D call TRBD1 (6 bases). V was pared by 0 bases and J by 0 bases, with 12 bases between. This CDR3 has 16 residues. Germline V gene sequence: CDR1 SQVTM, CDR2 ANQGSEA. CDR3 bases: TGCAGCGTTGAAGACCCTGACAGGATTAGCAATCAGCCCCAGCATTTT. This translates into CSVEDPDRISNQPQHF.

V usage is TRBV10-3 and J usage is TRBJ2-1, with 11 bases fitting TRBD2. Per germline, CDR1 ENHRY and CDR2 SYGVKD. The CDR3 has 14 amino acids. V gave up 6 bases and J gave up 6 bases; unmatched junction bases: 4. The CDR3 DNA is TGTGCCATCAGCGGACTAGCGGGTCCCAATGAGCAGTTCTTC. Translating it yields CAISGLAGPNEQFF.

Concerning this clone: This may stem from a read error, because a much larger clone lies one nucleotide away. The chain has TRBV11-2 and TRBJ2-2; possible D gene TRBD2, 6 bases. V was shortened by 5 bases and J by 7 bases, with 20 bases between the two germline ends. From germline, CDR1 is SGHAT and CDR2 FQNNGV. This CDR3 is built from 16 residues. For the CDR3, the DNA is TGTGCCAGCAGCCCGCGCCGGGTGGGGCGGGGCGGGGAGCTGTTTTTT. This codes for CASSPRRVGRGGELFF.

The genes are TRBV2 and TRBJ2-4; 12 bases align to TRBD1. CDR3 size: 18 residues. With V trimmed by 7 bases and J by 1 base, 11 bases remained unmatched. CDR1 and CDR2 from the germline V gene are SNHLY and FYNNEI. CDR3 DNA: TGTGCCAGCAACACCCCGGGACAGGGGGCGAAGGCCAAAAACATTCAGTACTTC. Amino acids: CASNTPGQGAKAKNIQYF.

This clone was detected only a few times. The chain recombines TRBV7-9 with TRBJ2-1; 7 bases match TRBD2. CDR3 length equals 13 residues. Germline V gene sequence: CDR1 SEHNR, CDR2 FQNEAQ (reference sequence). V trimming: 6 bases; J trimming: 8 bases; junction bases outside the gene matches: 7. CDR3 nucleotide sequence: TGTGCCAGCAGTTCCGGGAGGCGGGATGAGCAGTTCTTC. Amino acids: CASSSGRRDEQFF.